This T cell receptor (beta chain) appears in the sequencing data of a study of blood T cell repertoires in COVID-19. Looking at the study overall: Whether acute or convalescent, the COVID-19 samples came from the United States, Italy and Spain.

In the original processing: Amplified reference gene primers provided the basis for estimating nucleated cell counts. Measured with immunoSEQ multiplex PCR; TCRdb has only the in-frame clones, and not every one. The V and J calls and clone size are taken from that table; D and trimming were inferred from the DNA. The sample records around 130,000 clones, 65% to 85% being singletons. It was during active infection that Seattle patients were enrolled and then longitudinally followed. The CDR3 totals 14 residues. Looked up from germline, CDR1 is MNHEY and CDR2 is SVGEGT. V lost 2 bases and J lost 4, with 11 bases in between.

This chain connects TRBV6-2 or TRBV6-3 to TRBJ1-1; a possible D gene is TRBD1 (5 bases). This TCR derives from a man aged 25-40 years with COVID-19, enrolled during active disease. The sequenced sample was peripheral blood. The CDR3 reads CASSYGGGSTEAFF. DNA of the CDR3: TGTGCCAGCAGTTACGGGGGAGGAAGCACTGAAGCTTTCTTT.